The present TCR beta chain was sequenced within a study of identifying expanded T cells in peripheral blood. V lost 5 bases and J lost 0, with 19 bases in between. CDR3 length equals 17 residues. Germline assignment: CDR1 SEHNR and CDR2 FQNEAQ (reference sequence). A word on this clone: Its antigen is currently unknown.

Findings and limits, study-wide: Differentially abundant clones: around 1.1 between replicates, 15 to 17 at about two weeks, approximately 18 at four.

The assay was immunoSEQ multiplex PCR, and TCRdb's table has in-frame clones only and misses some. The data contain 100,000 to 150,000 clones, over 65% of them singletons. No infections or other immune events were documented during collection. The V gene is TRBV7-9, the J gene TRBJ1-1; a weak D match, TRBD1 (6 bases). The material sequenced was blood. This sequence originates from a person aged 18-69 years in good health. In DNA form, the CDR3 reads TGTGCCAGCAGCCCGGGGGGCACGGCCGCGCTGAACACTGAAGCTTTCTTT. Amino acids: CASSPGGTAALNTEAFF.